This T cell receptor beta chain originates from a study of post-analysis software for immune sequencing data. Study-level points and caveats: A significant reduction in normalized Chao1 diversity was observed in multiple sclerosis patients versus controls. A few TRBV segments were significantly more frequent in patients than in controls. TRBV5-6, TRBV5-1 and TRBV20-1 were among these segments.

Regarding this clonotype: Antigen: not known.

This CDR3 is 15 amino acids long. V lost 10 bases to trimming and J lost 5 bases; unmatched junction nucleotides: 10. The germline CDR1 and CDR2 sequences are MNHEY and SMNVEV (reference sequence). Unique molecular identifiers were built into the TCR beta cDNA libraries. TCRdb processed the PCR reads anew with MiXCR; each CDR3 protein has one entry. The repertoire includes 650,000 to 900,000 distinct CDR3 sequences, about 43% of them detected once, and 4% to 5% sits in the top ten. The sample consisted of blood. The receptor comes from a girl aged 5-17 years with multiple sclerosis. V gene TRBV27 combines with J gene TRBJ2-5; 13 bases agree with TRBD2. CDR3 in amino acids: CATRTSGRRVETQYF. CDR3 bases: TGTGCCACCAGGACTAGCGGGAGACGTGTGGAGACCCAGTACTTC.